This note documents a single TCR beta chain sequence. The antigen remains unidentified. These data belong to a study of cytomegalovirus exposure and HLA in healthy donors. General study findings and limits: Rare TCR sequences predominated, though certain public TCRs were found in many donors.

The CDR3 consists of 16 residues. The ends lost 0 bases at V and 5 bases at J; junction bases unmatched: 10. Germline-derived CDR1 and CDR2 are SGHRS and YFSETQ. The PCR employed 60 Vbeta primers together with 13 Jbeta primers. Using immunoSEQ multiplex PCR, the repertoire was profiled, and TCRdb retains in-frame clones only, with some absent. This table has roughly 120,000 clones, approximately 81% appearing once. The rearrangement joins TRBV5-1 to TRBJ1-1, with 7 bases aligning to TRBD1. The clonotype was recovered from a woman in her late teens or twenties in good health and CMV-seropositive. The sample comprised PBMCs. CDR3 amino acids: CASSLGPTGFNTEAFF. The CDR3, as DNA: TGCGCCAGCAGCTTGGGACCGACAGGGTTTAATACTGAAGCTTTCTTT. Full variable domain (missing parts from reference TRBV5-1 and TRBJ1-1): KAGVTQTPRYLIKTRGQQVTLSCSPISGHRSVSWYQQTPGQGLQFLFEYFSETQRNKGNFPGRFSGRQFSNSRSEMNVSTLELGDSALYLCASSLGPTGFNTEAFFGQGTRLTVV.